This is a list of T cell receptor beta chains from one sample in a study of blood T cell repertoires in COVID-19. Assay: immunoSEQ multiplex PCR; the TCRdb copy retains only in-frame clones and omits some. The sample holds fewer than 90,000 clones, more than 60% seen once. Source material: peripheral blood. The receptors derive from a human donor in a cohort sampled during active COVID-19. CDR3s include the opening cysteine and the closing phenylalanine or tryptophan. The order of the fields is clone size, J gene, D gene, V gene, CDR3 DNA, CDR3 protein. The D gene is left open where the match is weak. Not every row has a clone size; where given, it reads once, few, many or a size class.

clone size: .; J gene: TRBJ1-2; D gene: TRBD1; V gene: TRBV2; CDR3 DNA: TGTGCCAGCAGTCCTGGGACAGGACAACTCTATGGCTACACCTTC; CDR3 protein: CASSPGTGQLYGYTF
clone size: .; J gene: TRBJ2-5; D gene: .; V gene: TRBV18; CDR3 DNA: TGTGCCAGCTCACCAGTGCAGGGGGAGACCCAGTACTTC; CDR3 protein: CASSPVQGETQYF
clone size: few; J gene: TRBJ1-3; D gene: TRBD1; V gene: TRBV6-5; CDR3 DNA: TGTGCCACGGGACAGACCGACTCTGGAAACACCATATATTTT; CDR3 protein: CATGQTDSGNTIYF
clone size: .; J gene: TRBJ2-7; D gene: .; V gene: TRBV29-1; CDR3 DNA: TGCAGCGTTGAAGAAGACAGCTACGAGCAGTACTTC; CDR3 protein: CSVEEDSYEQYF
clone size: few; J gene: TRBJ1-6; D gene: TRBD1; V gene: TRBV6-4; CDR3 DNA: TGTGCCAGCAGTGACCGGACAGGGGGAATTAATTCCTATAATTCACCCCTCCACTTT; CDR3 protein: CASSDRTGGINSYNSPLHF
clone size: few; J gene: TRBJ2-7; D gene: .; V gene: TRBV27; CDR3 DNA: TGTGCCAGCAGTTTATTTCCGGGTTACGAGCAGTACTTC; CDR3 protein: CASSLFPGYEQYF
clone size: .; J gene: TRBJ2-3; D gene: TRBD2; V gene: TRBV4-3; CDR3 DNA: TGCGCCAGCAGCCAACAGCGGGAGCCTCCAGATACGCAGTATTTT; CDR3 protein: CASSQQREPPDTQYF
clone size: .; J gene: TRBJ2-1; D gene: .; V gene: TRBV7-5; CDR3 DNA: TGTGCCAGAAGCTTAGCCGACTACCGGTTACTCAATGAGCAGTTCTTC; CDR3 protein: CARSLADYRLLNEQFF
clone size: .; J gene: TRBJ2-5; D gene: TRBD1; V gene: TRBV24-1; CDR3 DNA: TGTGCCACCAGTGAGGGGACAGTGTACCAAGAGACCCAGTACTTC; CDR3 protein: CATSEGTVYQETQYF
clone size: once; J gene: TRBJ2-6; D gene: TRBD2; V gene: TRBV7-3; CDR3 DNA: TGTGCCAGCAGCCGTACGAGCGGGAAAAACTCTGGGGCCAACGTCCTGACTTTC; CDR3 protein: CASSRTSGKNSGANVLTF
clone size: .; J gene: TRBJ2-7; D gene: TRBD1; V gene: TRBV11-2; CDR3 DNA: TGTGCCAGCAGCTTAGGGAGTGGTAGGACAGGGGTCGCAATCTACGAGCAGTACTTC; CDR3 protein: CASSLGSGRTGVAIYEQYF
clone size: .; J gene: TRBJ1-5; D gene: .; V gene: TRBV28; CDR3 DNA: TGTGCCAGCAGTTGGGACCCGGGGGGGCGAATCAATCAGCCCCAGCATTTT; CDR3 protein: CASSWDPGGRINQPQHF
clone size: .; J gene: TRBJ2-7; D gene: TRBD1; V gene: TRBV7-8; CDR3 DNA: TGTGCCAGCAGCCTAAGGGACAGGGCGAGCTCCTACGAGCAGTACTTC; CDR3 protein: CASSLRDRASSYEQYF
clone size: many; J gene: TRBJ1-1; D gene: .; V gene: TRBV7-9; CDR3 DNA: TGTGCCAGCAGCTTAGGGGACACCGGGACTGAAGCTTTCTTT; CDR3 protein: CASSLGDTGTEAFF
clone size: .; J gene: TRBJ2-7; D gene: TRBD1; V gene: TRBV28; CDR3 DNA: TGTGCCAGCAGTCCTCGGGACAGGGTGCATGGCGAGCAGTACTTC; CDR3 protein: CASSPRDRVHGEQYF
clone size: .; J gene: TRBJ2-7; D gene: TRBD2; V gene: TRBV5-1; CDR3 DNA: TGCGCCAGCAGCGGGGGACTAGCGTACTCCTACGAGCAGTACTTC; CDR3 protein: CASSGGLAYSYEQYF
clone size: once; J gene: TRBJ1-5; D gene: TRBD1; V gene: TRBV7-8; CDR3 DNA: TGTGCCAGCAGCGAAACCGGGACAGGGCGTGATAGCAATCAGCCCCAGCATTTT; CDR3 protein: CASSETGTGRDSNQPQHF